These 18 T cell receptor beta chains came from one sample sequenced in a study of T cells in Graves' hyperthyroidism and ophthalmopathy. RNA transcripts yielded amplified TCR beta CDR3 regions. Carried out on the TCR CDR3, a first-round RT-PCR used the HTBI primer set. From the multiplex PCR reads, TCRdb called clonotypes with MiXCR, one entry per CDR3 protein. Here the sample spans about 570,000 distinct CDR3 sequences, 35% to 55% being singletons. Sequencing was done on a sample of peripheral blood or thyroid tissue (not recorded which). The source is an adult woman with Graves' disease, either hyperthyroidism or ophthalmopathy (not recorded which).

This clonotype was seen a few times. The V gene is TRBV15, the J gene TRBJ1-2, with TRBD1 as a possible D gene (5 bases). V was cut by 0 bases and J by 4 bases, with 12 bases left in between. Germline V lookup: CDR1 LNHNV, CDR2 YYDKDF (reference sequence). The CDR3 is 15 residues long. CDR3 loop: CATSRDRQGTYGYTF. CDR3 nucleotides: TGTGCCACCAGCAGAGATAGGCAGGGTACCTATGGCTACACCTTC.

The CDR3 DNA sequence: TGCAGTGCTAGGGGTCTCTCTGGGGCCAACGTCCTGACTTTC. It is translated as CSARGLSGANVLTF. V gene TRBV20-1 combines with J gene TRBJ2-6; D is undetermined. The CDR3 extends over 14 amino acids. The germline CDR1 and CDR2 sequences are DFQATT and SNEGSKA (reference sequence). The V gene lost 3 bases and the J gene lost 0 bases, with 6 bases spanning the gap.

CDR3 region: CASSPAGYNTEAFF. CDR3 in DNA: TGTGCCAGCTCACCCGCAGGGTACAACACTGAAGCTTTCTTT. V and J are TRBV7-7 and TRBJ1-1, with a possible D match to TRBD1 (5 bases). Trimming took off 8 bases at V and 2 bases at J, with 15 bases between the two ends. This CDR3 has 14 residues. Germline CDR1 reads SSHAT; CDR2 reads FNYEAQ (reference sequence).

This clonotype was recorded many times. This sequence joins TRBV7-9 and TRBJ1-5; the match to TRBD1 covers 10 bases. This CDR3 has 16 residues. Germline V CDR1 and CDR2: SEHNR, FQNEAQ (reference sequence). The J segment lost 6 bases and the V segment lost 1 base, leaving 6 bases of the junction unmatched. The CDR3 coding sequence is TGTGCCAGCAGCTTAGGGAGACAGGGGGCGGGTCAGCCCCAGCATTTT. Amino acids: CASSLGRQGAGQPQHF.

V is TRBV5-1 and J is TRBJ1-2; TRBD1 might be the D (5 bases). The CDR3 is made up of 14 amino acids. CDR1 is SGHRS and CDR2 is YFSETQ in the germline V gene. The V and J ends lost 1 base and 7 bases respectively, with 14 bases between them. The CDR3 sequence is CASSLIGAGGGYTF. DNA for the CDR3: TGCGCCAGCAGCTTGATAGGGGCCGGCGGTGGCTACACCTTC. Combining the CDR3 with reference TRBV5-1 and TRBJ1-2 gives the whole variable domain KAGVTQTPRYLIKTRGQQVTLSCSPISGHRSVSWYQQTPGQGLQFLFEYFSETQRNKGNFPGRFSGRQFSNSRSEMNVSTLELGDSALYLCASSLIGAGGGYTFGSGTRLTVV.

This clonotype was recorded at least ten times. Germline and junction disagree at one end, which may indicate a read error. The rearrangement links TRBV20-1 to TRBJ1-4; 10 positions match TRBD1. CDR1 is DFQATT and CDR2 is SNEGSKA in the germline V gene (reference sequence). The CDR3 loop spans 13 amino acids. CDR3 nucleotide sequence: TGCAGTGCGAGAGGGGACAGGGGTGAAAAACTGTTTTTT. Its translation is CSARGDRGEKLFF.

The sample holds many counts of this clonotype. The chain joins TRBV9 to TRBJ1-5; D uncertain. CDR1 is SGDLS and CDR2 is YYNGEE in the germline V gene. This CDR3 has 15 amino acids. V lost 4 bases and J 7 bases, leaving 18 bases between the germline ends. In DNA, the CDR3 is TGTGCCAGCAGCCTTTCCCCTGGGCGTAACCAGCCCCAGCATTTT. Protein sequence: CASSLSPGRNQPQHF.

This clonotype was counted once. The gene calls are TRBV14 and TRBJ2-5; either TRBD1 or TRBD2 may fit D (5 bases each). The V end lost 0 bases, the J end lost 2 bases, and 10 bases lay between the germline ends. CDR3 length: 15 residues. CDR1 and CDR2 (germline): SGHDN, FVKESK. DNA for the CDR3: TGTGCCAGCAGCCAAGATCTTTGGGGGCAAGAGACCCAGTACTTC. It encodes CASSQDLWGQETQYF.

The V and J genes are TRBV12-3 or TRBV12-4 and TRBJ1-5, with 7 bases aligning to TRBD1. The V segment lost 3 bases and the J segment 5 bases; nucleotides outside the gene matches: 16. The CDR3 is made up of 18 amino acids. The CDR3, as DNA: TGTGCCAGCAGTTTCGGCTCGCGACAGGGTCCCCTCGATCAGCCCCAGCATTTT. It is translated as CASSFGSRQGPLDQPQHF.

This sequence joins TRBV6-5 and TRBJ1-3; TRBD1 is a possible D gene (5 bases). CDR3 length equals 15 residues. The V gene's germline CDR1 is MNHEY and CDR2 SVGAGI. V dropped 5 bases and J dropped 0 bases, with 11 bases sitting between them. The CDR3 reads CASSRGSFSGNTIYF. CDR3 coding DNA: TGTGCCAGCAGTAGGGGCAGCTTCTCTGGAAACACCATATATTTT.

This chain connects TRBV4-1 to TRBJ2-2, with TRBD1 matching 9 bases. The germline V gene has CDR1 MGHRA and CDR2 YSYEKL. The CDR3 contains 13 residues. The J segment lost 4 bases and the V segment lost 8 bases, leaving 2 bases of the junction unmatched. For the CDR3, the DNA is TGCGCCAGCGGACAGGGGACCACCGGGGAGCTGTTTTTT. Protein product: CASGQGTTGELFF.

The chain links TRBV2 to TRBJ2-2, with a tentative D call TRBD1 (6 bases). Trimming stripped 11 bases from V and 3 bases from J, with 19 bases between. Germline CDR1 is SNHLY and CDR2 is FYNNEI. The CDR3 is 15 amino acids. CDR3: CAGQSGVDDTGELFF. In DNA, the CDR3 is TGTGCCGGACAATCAGGGGTTGACGACACCGGGGAGCTGTTTTTT.

This clonotype has ten or more counts. V gene TRBV9 combines with J gene TRBJ2-5; 12 bases agree with TRBD1. CDR3 length: 15 amino acids. The trim removed 3 bases at V and 4 bases at J, leaving 4 bases unmatched. Germline-derived CDR1 and CDR2 are SGDLS and YYNGEE. The CDR3 sequence: CASSEGTGGLETQYF. The CDR3 DNA is TGTGCCAGCAGCGAAGGGACAGGGGGCTTAGAGACCCAGTACTTC.

The chain carries TRBV2 and TRBJ1-2; no reliable D call. Germline V gives CDR1 SNHLY, CDR2 FYNNEI. Trimming stripped 2 bases from V and 2 bases from J, with 3 bases between. This CDR3 has 12 amino acids. CDR3 in amino acids: CASSENNYGYTF. CDR3 nucleotides: TGTGCCAGCAGTGAAAACAACTATGGCTACACCTTC.

The chain is built from TRBV30 and TRBJ1-4, with a weak D call TRBD1 (5 bases). Germline assignment: CDR1 GTSNPN and CDR2 SVGIG (reference sequence). The V gene lost 3 bases and the J gene lost 10 bases, with 9 bases spanning the gap. The CDR3 is made up of 11 amino acids. CDR3 residues: CAWRAQGKLFF. CDR3 in DNA: TGTGCCTGGAGAGCCCAGGGAAAACTGTTTTTT.

V and J are TRBV10-3 and TRBJ1-4; possibly TRBD1 for D (5 bases). Trimming removed 5 bases from V and 7 bases from J, with 32 bases in between. The germline V gene encodes CDR1 ENHRY and CDR2 SYGVKD. The CDR3 consists of 20 residues. The CDR3 nucleotides read TGTGCCATCAGTCCAGGGACTAGCGGAGGTACCGGGGTAATGGGTGAAAAACTGTTTTTT. Amino acids: CAISPGTSGGTGVMGEKLFF.

This clonotype was seen at least ten times. The rearrangement uses TRBV7-9 and TRBJ1-5; D is unclear. The ends were cut back, 1 base at V and 4 bases at J, with 17 bases in the middle. The CDR3 length is 17 residues. Per the germline V gene, CDR1 is SEHNR and CDR2 is FQNEAQ (reference sequence). Written as DNA, the CDR3 is TGTGCCAGCAGCTTAGGCGTCTATCCGACGGAGAATCAGCCCCAGCATTTT. It codes for CASSLGVYPTENQPQHF.

On this clonotype itself: No DNA is shown, since the ends of the CDR3 on it are uncertain; the CDR3 is the one TCRdb lists. This sequence joins TRBV7-8 and TRBJ1-2; the listed D gene, TRBD1, was not tested against the DNA. The CDR3 sequence runs 20 residues, both termini included. Germline V gene lookup returns CDR1 SGHVS and CDR2 FQNEAQ. The chain's CDR3 is CASSFYICSATPRTSYGYTF.